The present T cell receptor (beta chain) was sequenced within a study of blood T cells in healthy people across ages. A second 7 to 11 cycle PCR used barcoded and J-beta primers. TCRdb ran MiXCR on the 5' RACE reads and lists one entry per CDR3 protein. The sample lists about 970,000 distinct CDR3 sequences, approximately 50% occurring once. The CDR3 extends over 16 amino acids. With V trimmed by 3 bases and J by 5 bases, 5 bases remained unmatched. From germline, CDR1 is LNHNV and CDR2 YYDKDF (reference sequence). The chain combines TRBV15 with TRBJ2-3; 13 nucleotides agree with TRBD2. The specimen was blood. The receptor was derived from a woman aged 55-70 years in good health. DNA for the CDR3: TGTGCCACCAGCAGCGGACTAGCGGGAGTGGTAGATACGCAGTATTTT. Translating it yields CATSSGLAGVVDTQYF.